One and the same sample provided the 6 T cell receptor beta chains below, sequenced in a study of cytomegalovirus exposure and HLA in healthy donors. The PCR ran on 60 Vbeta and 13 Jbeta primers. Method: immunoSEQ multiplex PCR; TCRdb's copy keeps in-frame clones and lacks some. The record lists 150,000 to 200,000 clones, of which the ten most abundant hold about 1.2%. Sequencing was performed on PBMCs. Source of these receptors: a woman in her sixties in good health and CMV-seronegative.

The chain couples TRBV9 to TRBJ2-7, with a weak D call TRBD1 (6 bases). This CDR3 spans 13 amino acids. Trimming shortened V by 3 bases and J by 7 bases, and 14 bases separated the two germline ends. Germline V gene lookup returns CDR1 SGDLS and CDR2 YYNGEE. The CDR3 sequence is CASSAQGEGEQYF. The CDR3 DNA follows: TGTGCCAGCAGCGCACAGGGAGAAGGTGAGCAGTACTTC.

CDR3 sequence: CSARTDPFGTEAFF. DNA of the CDR3: TGCAGCGCCCGGACAGACCCCTTTGGCACTGAAGCTTTCTTT. The chain employs TRBV29-1 and TRBJ1-1; a weak D match, TRBD1 (6 bases). Germline V CDR1 and CDR2: SQVTM, ANQGSEA. This CDR3 has 14 residues. Between the trimmed V and J ends, which lost 7 bases and 4 bases, there was a span of 19 bases. Together with reference TRBV29-1 and TRBJ1-1, the CDR3 gives the full variable domain: SAVISQKPSRDICQRGTSLTIQCQVDSQVTMMFWYRQQPGQSLTLIATANQGSEATYESGFVIDKFPISRPNLTFSTLTVSNMSPEDSSIYLCSARTDPFGTEAFFGQGTRLTVV.

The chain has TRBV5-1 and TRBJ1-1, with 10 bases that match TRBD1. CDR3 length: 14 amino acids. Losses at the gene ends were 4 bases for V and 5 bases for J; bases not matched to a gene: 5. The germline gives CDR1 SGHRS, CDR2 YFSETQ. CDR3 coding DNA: TGCGCCAGCAGCCCGGGACAGGGGAGGACTGAAGCTTTCTTT. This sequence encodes CASSPGQGRTEAFF.

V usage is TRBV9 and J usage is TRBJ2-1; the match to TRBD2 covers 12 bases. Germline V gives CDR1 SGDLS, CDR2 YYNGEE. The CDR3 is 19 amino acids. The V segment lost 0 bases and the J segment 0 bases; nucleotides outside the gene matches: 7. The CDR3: CASSVGLAGAPSSYNEQFF. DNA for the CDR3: TGTGCCAGCAGCGTAGGACTAGCGGGGGCCCCGAGCTCCTACAATGAGCAGTTCTTC.

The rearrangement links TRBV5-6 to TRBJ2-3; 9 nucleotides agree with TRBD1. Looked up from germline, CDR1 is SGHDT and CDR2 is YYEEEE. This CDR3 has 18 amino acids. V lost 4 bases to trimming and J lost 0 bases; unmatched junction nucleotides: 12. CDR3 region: CASSGRGTGRLSTDTQYF. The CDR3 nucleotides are TGTGCCAGCAGCGGGCGGGGGACAGGGCGGTTAAGCACAGATACGCAGTATTTT.

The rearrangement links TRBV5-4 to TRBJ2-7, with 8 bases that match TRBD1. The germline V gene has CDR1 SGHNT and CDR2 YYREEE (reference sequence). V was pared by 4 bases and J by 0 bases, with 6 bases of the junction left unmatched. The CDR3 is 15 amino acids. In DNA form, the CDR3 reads TGTGCCAGCAGCATGGGACAGGAGTACTCCTACGAGCAGTACTTC. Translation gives CASSMGQEYSYEQYF.